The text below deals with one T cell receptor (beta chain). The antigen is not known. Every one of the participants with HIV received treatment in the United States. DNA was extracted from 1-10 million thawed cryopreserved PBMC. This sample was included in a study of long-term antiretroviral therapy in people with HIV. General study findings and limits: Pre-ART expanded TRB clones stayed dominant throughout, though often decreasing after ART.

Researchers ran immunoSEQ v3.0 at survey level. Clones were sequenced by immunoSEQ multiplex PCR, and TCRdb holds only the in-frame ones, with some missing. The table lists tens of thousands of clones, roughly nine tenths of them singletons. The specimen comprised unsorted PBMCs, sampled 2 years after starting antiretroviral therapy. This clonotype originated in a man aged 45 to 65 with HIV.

CDR3 residues: CASSSGTGGTGELFF. For the CDR3, the DNA is TGCGCCAGCAGCAGTGGGACAGGCGGCACCGGGGAGCTGTTTTTT. The rearrangement links TRBV5-1 to TRBJ2-2; TRBD1 aligns across 8 bases. V lost 4 bases, J lost 4 bases, and 6 bases stayed unmatched. The CDR3 spans 15 residues. Germline CDR1 is SGHRS and CDR2 is YFSETQ.